Below are 5 T cell receptor beta chains sequenced from a single sample in a study of post-analysis software for immune sequencing data. General observations from the study: Comparison of patients with controls showed 4 to 6 TRBV segments more frequent in patients, TRBV5-6, TRBV5-1 and TRBV20-1 among them.

The antigens for these receptors are not known. The TCR beta cDNA libraries carried unique molecular identifiers. TCRdb called the PCR reads again in MiXCR, with one record for every CDR3 protein. The sample holds fewer than 850,000 distinct CDR3 sequences; 30% are singletons and the top ten take under 0.7%. Sequencing input: blood. These TCRs come from a girl aged 10-17 years with multiple sclerosis.

The rearrangement links TRBV7-2 to TRBJ2-3; a weak D match, TRBD2 (6 bases). The V gene lost 5 bases and the J gene lost 4 bases, with 13 bases spanning the gap. The CDR3 totals 14 residues. Germline CDR1 reads SGHTA; CDR2 reads FQGNSA. In DNA form, the CDR3 reads TGTGCCAGCAGCCCGGGAGTGGGGCCAGATACGCAGTATTTT. Translating gives CASSPGVGPDTQYF.

V is TRBV7-8 and J is TRBJ2-5; TRBD2 aligns across 10 bases. The trim removed 5 bases at V and 11 bases at J, leaving 17 bases unmatched. The CDR3 extends over 16 amino acids. In germline, CDR1 is SGHVS, CDR2 FQNEAQ. The CDR3 reads CASSRNRAGGGNEQYF. The CDR3 DNA reads as TGTGCCAGCAGCCGTAATCGAGCGGGAGGGGGCAATGAGCAGTACTTC.

As concerns this clonotype: The germline gene is not matched at one end of the junction; a read error may be the cause. The chain is built from TRBV12-3 or TRBV12-4 and TRBJ1-2, with D possibly matching TRBD1 (5 bases). The CDR3 totals 16 residues. The CDR3 loop is CASSPARGRANFGYTF. CDR3 nucleotides: TGTGCCAGCAGCCCGGCGAGGGGTCGAGCTAACTTTGGCTACACCTTC.

This clonotype occurred a few times. The chain is built from TRBV20-1 and TRBJ2-3; D is ambiguous. Deletions cut 6 bases from V and 6 bases from J, with 19 bases between. The CDR3 has 14 amino acids. The germline CDR1 and CDR2 sequences are DFQATT and SNEGSKA (reference sequence). This chain's CDR3 is CSARRTALPDTQYF. The CDR3 DNA is TGCAGTGCAAGAAGGACCGCTCTACCGGATACGCAGTATTTT.

This clonotype has ten or more counts. The chain uses TRBV5-6 and TRBJ2-1; D is possibly TRBD1 (6 bases). CDR1 is SGHDT, CDR2 YYEEEE, per germline. CDR3 length equals 15 residues. V was clipped by 3 bases and J by 5 bases, with 15 bases between them. This CDR3 is CASSSTRQGNNEQFF. CDR3 nucleotide sequence: TGTGCCAGCAGCTCGACTCGGCAGGGGAACAATGAGCAGTTCTTC.